This entry describes one T cell receptor beta chain. Germline V gene lookup returns CDR1 ENHRY and CDR2 SYGVKD. There are 14 residues in the CDR3. V gave up 10 bases and J gave up 4 bases; unmatched junction bases: 9. Arm-PCR of CDR3 regions and iRepertoire HTBI primers were used to build TCR beta libraries. TCRdb redid the calling of the multiplex PCR reads with MiXCR, one entry per CDR3 protein. The sample includes 360,000 or so distinct CDR3 sequences, 16% seen only once; the top ten take 30%. These data originate in a study of regulatory T cells in long-lasting Graves disease. Documented time point: newly diagnosed GD, antithyroid drugs for less than 3 months. Researchers made the TCR library from RNA that was extracted from PBMCs. Diagnoses of Graves' disease were made by American Thyroid Association guidelines. The sample was also reused in another study, on T cells in Graves' hyperthyroidism and ophthalmopathy. According to that study: HTBI primers were the set used in a first-round RT-PCR of the TCR CDR3. Ophthalmopathy could be told apart from stable hyperthyroidism with a 13 V-J model.

The sequence was collected from a man aged 35-49 years with Graves disease. The source was peripheral blood mononuclear cells (PBMCs), collected at new diagnosis, from a patient treated with antithyroid drugs. The rearrangement uses TRBV10-3 and TRBJ1-2; 10 bases are shared with TRBD1. CDR3 in amino acids: CATRDRGLVYGYTF. The DNA of the CDR3 is TGTGCCACCCGGGACAGGGGTTTAGTCTATGGCTACACCTTC.